The clone carrying this T cell receptor (beta chain) has only a few counts. The sample comes from a study of blood T cells in healthy people across ages. Primed by a sample-barcoded 5' primer and a J-beta primer mix, a second PCR proceeded for about 7 to 12 cycles. MiXCR, run by TCRdb on the 5' RACE reads, gives a single entry per CDR3 protein. Of approximately 1.5 million distinct CDR3 sequences in the sample, 35% to 45% were seen once. V gave up 3 bases and J gave up 5 bases, with 13 bases separating them. The CDR3 consists of 14 residues. Germline-derived CDR1 and CDR2 are MNHNY and SVGAGI (reference sequence).

The V call is TRBV6-6, the J call TRBJ1-2, with D tentatively TRBD1 (6 bases). Sequencing input: blood. The receptor was isolated from a woman younger than 35 in good health. The CDR3 spells CASSYPDSVYGYTF. The CDR3 DNA reads TGTGCCAGCAGTTATCCGGACAGCGTGTATGGCTACACCTTC.